These 21 T cell receptor beta chains share one sample of origin, sequenced in a study of cytomegalovirus exposure and HLA in healthy donors (dated by TCRdb to about 2017). Libraries came from the immunoSEQ multiplex PCR assay. For the multiplex PCR, a mixture combining 60 forward primers for TCR Vbeta segments and 13 reverse primers for TCR Jbeta segments was used. In TCRdb, the immuneACCESS table is reduced to in-frame sequences with V and J assigned. These tables do not hold every clone; where another copy was compared, an unresolved V gene accounts for under half, and the others remain unexplained. This sample's table contains approximately 200,000 clones. The ten largest clones represent 0.74% of the sample. Sample: PBMCs. The origin of the receptors is a boy younger than 18 in good health and CMV-seronegative.

The V call is TRBV5-7, the J call TRBJ1-4, with D tentatively TRBD1 (6 bases). TRBV5-7 has ORF status, its function being uncertain. The germline V and J ends were trimmed by 4 bases and 6 bases, with 19 bases remaining between them. The CDR3 is made up of 16 amino acids. CDR3 nucleotide sequence: TGTGCCAGCAGCCGAAGACAGGAACGGTGGGATGAAAAACTGTTTTTT. This codes for CASSRRQERWDEKLFF.

The rearrangement uses TRBV9 and TRBJ2-3, with 12 bases fitting TRBD1. The junction had 18 bases not matched to a gene; V was cut back by 4 bases and J by 9 bases. The V gene's germline CDR1 is SGDLS and CDR2 YYNGEE. This CDR3 contains 18 residues. CDR3 DNA: TGTGCCAGCAGCCCTTCACCGGGACAGGGGGCGGCGGACAGGACGCAGTATTTT. Protein product: CASSPSPGQGAADRTQYF.

The chain carries TRBV29-1 and TRBJ1-2; 9 bases map to TRBD1. Trimming took 5 bases from V and 6 from J; bases not matched to a gene: 16. The CDR3 has 16 residues. CDR1 and CDR2 (germline): SQVTM, ANQGSEA. DNA of the CDR3: TGCAGCGTTAACGGACCGGGACAGGGTCTTAGTCATGGCTACACCTTC. Translated: CSVNGPGQGLSHGYTF.

V gene TRBV6-5 combines with J gene TRBJ2-7, with 10 positions matching TRBD1. The CDR3 contains 16 residues. The V gene end was trimmed by 2 bases and the J gene end by 2 bases; junction bases not matched to a gene: 6. CDR1 MNHEY and CDR2 SVGAGI come from the germline V gene. Here the CDR3 reads CASSYRTGTGAYEQYF. As DNA, the CDR3 is TGTGCCAGCAGTTACCGGACCGGGACAGGGGCCTACGAGCAGTACTTC.

This rearrangement joins TRBV6-6 to TRBJ1-4; weak D call: TRBD1 (5 bases). With 2 bases removed from V and 5 bases from J, the gap between germline ends came to 12 bases. Per germline, CDR1 MNHNY and CDR2 SVGAGI (reference sequence). CDR3 length: 15 amino acids. The CDR3 DNA sequence: TGTGCCAGCAGTTACGGCGGCGGACAAAATGAAAAACTGTTTTTT. It specifies CASSYGGGQNEKLFF.

This chain uses TRBV7-2 with TRBJ1-2; D call uncertain. V was trimmed by 1 base and J by 5 bases, leaving 17 bases between them. The CDR3 covers 16 residues. The germline CDR1 and CDR2 sequences are SGHTA and FQGNSA. The CDR3 DNA follows: TGTGCCAGCAGCTTAGTGTTCCGGGGAGGAGGGTATGGCTACACCTTC. Amino acids: CASSLVFRGGGYGYTF.

The J gene is TRBJ1-2, the V gene TRBV27; D gene unclear. Germline lookup yields CDR1 MNHEY and CDR2 SMNVEV (reference sequence). Trimming shortened V by 1 base and J by 8 bases, and 11 bases separated the two germline ends. This CDR3 comprises 13 residues. As DNA, the CDR3 is TGTGCCAGCAGTTTATTACGAGGAGAAGGCTACACCTTC. It translates to CASSLLRGEGYTF.

The chain carries TRBV7-2 and TRBJ2-6; 7 nucleotides agree with TRBD2. Per germline, CDR1 SGHTA and CDR2 FQGNSA. The CDR3 length is 17 residues. Unmatched junction bases numbered 9, after V lost 3 bases and J lost 4 bases. For the CDR3, the DNA is TGTGCCAGCAGCTTGTATGAGCGGGGCCCCGGGGCCAACGTCCTGACTTTC. Translation gives CASSLYERGPGANVLTF.

This rearrangement joins TRBV7-9 to TRBJ2-1; 9 bases are a match to TRBD1. Germline trimming cut 8 bases from V and 6 bases from J; bases unmatched to any gene: 14. Germline loops: CDR1 SEHNR, CDR2 FQNEAQ (reference sequence). The CDR3 consists of 16 residues. The CDR3 sequence: CASRSNAGQGRNEQFF. The CDR3 DNA reads TGTGCCAGCCGCTCCAACGCGGGACAGGGTCGCAATGAGCAGTTCTTC.

The chain employs TRBV4-2 and TRBJ2-3, with TRBD2 matching over 8 bases. CDR3 length: 17 residues. The V segment lost 3 bases and the J segment 4 bases; nucleotides outside the gene matches: 12. Looked up from germline, CDR1 is LGHNA and CDR2 is YNFKEQ. The CDR3 loop is CASSHTLGREAPDTQYF. The CDR3 DNA reads as TGTGCCAGCAGCCACACCCTAGGGCGGGAGGCGCCAGATACGCAGTATTTT.

The rearrangement joins TRBV5-1 to TRBJ2-7, with D uncertain. CDR1 and CDR2 (germline): SGHRS, YFSETQ. This CDR3 spans 15 amino acids. Between the trimmed V and J ends, which lost 3 bases and 0 bases, there was a span of 13 bases. The chain's CDR3 is CASSSWYGGSYEQYF. As DNA, the CDR3 is TGCGCCAGCAGCTCTTGGTACGGCGGCTCCTACGAGCAGTACTTC.

The chain employs TRBV27 and TRBJ1-1; the match to TRBD1 covers 8 bases. J gave up 5 bases and V 8 bases, and 7 bases lay outside the gene matches. Germline V lookup: CDR1 MNHEY, CDR2 SMNVEV (reference sequence). The CDR3 is 13 amino acids. The CDR3 loop reads CASSTGEGTEAFF. CDR3 DNA sequence: TGTGCCAGCTCGACAGGGGAGGGTACTGAAGCTTTCTTT.

This rearrangement joins TRBV6-6 to TRBJ2-7; D might be TRBD2 (6 bases). Germline CDR1 MNHNY, CDR2 SVGAGI (reference sequence). This CDR3 has 10 residues. The ends were cut back, 6 bases at V and 7 bases at J, with 7 bases in the middle. Here the CDR3 DNA reads TGTGCCAGCAGGGGGACTGAGCAGTACTTC. This encodes CASRGTEQYF.

V is TRBV5-1 and J is TRBJ1-4, with D possibly TRBD1 on 5 matching bases. Between the trimmed V and J ends, which lost 4 bases and 8 bases, there was a span of 12 bases. The V gene's germline CDR1 is SGHRS and CDR2 YFSETQ. The CDR3 is 13 residues long. The chain's CDR3 is CASSQREGEKLFF. The CDR3, as DNA: TGCGCCAGCAGCCAGCGGGAGGGGGAAAAACTGTTTTTT.

The chain carries TRBV5-6 and TRBJ2-7; TRBD1 aligns across 9 bases. Germline V gene lookup returns CDR1 SGHDT and CDR2 YYEEEE. V lost 3 bases and J lost 3; bases outside the gene matches: 7. The CDR3 is 15 residues long. CDR3 region: CASSWGPGQGYEQYF. For the CDR3, the DNA is TGTGCCAGCAGCTGGGGGCCGGGACAGGGCTACGAGCAGTACTTC.

The J gene is TRBJ2-1, the V gene TRBV6-6, with 7 bases identical to TRBD2. After removal of 6 bases from V and 4 bases from J, the junction contained 12 bases not matched to a gene. The germline V gene encodes CDR1 MNHNY and CDR2 SVGAGI (reference sequence). The CDR3 is 16 residues long. The CDR3 DNA follows: TGTGCCAGCAGAACCCCGGGGCGGGGGAGTTACAATGAGCAGTTCTTC. This sequence encodes CASRTPGRGSYNEQFF.

This chain joins TRBV14 and TRBJ2-7, with 9 bases fitting TRBD1. Germline loops: CDR1 SGHDN, CDR2 FVKESK. The CDR3 is 15 amino acids. V shed 4 bases, J shed 3 bases, and the junction held 7 bases outside the gene matches. The CDR3 region has the DNA TGTGCCAGCAGCCCAGGGACAGGGCTCTTCTACGAGCAGTACTTC. This encodes CASSPGTGLFYEQYF. The full variable domain, in which reference TRBV14 and TRBJ2-7 provide the parts outside the CDR3, is EAGVTQFPSHSVIEKGQTVTLRCDPISGHDNLYWYRRVMGKEIKFLLHFVKESKQDESGMPNNRFLAERTGGTYSTLKVQPAELEDSGVYFCASSPGTGLFYEQYFGPGTRLTVT.

V gene TRBV6-5 combines with J gene TRBJ1-5; 7 nucleotides align to TRBD1. V dropped 5 bases and J dropped 1; count of bases not matched to a gene: 5. Germline CDR1 MNHEY, CDR2 SVGAGI. The CDR3 length is 15 residues. The CDR3 loop reads CASSRQGLSNQPQHF. The CDR3 DNA is TGTGCCAGCAGTAGACAGGGTTTAAGCAATCAGCCCCAGCATTTT.

This rearrangement joins TRBV2 to TRBJ1-1; D remains ambiguous. The CDR3 extends over 13 amino acids. V was cut by 1 base and J by 5 bases, with 8 bases left in between. The germline CDR1 and CDR2 sequences are SNHLY and FYNNEI. CDR3 coding DNA: TGTGCCAGCAGTGAAGTTCCCCGGACTGAAGCTTTCTTT. Translated, it gives CASSEVPRTEAFF.

The chain has TRBV5-1 and TRBJ1-1; the D gene is possibly TRBD1 (5 bases). The CDR3 consists of 14 residues. Germline CDR1 is SGHRS and CDR2 is YFSETQ. The germline V and J ends were trimmed by 0 bases and 2 bases, with 8 bases remaining between them. CDR3: CASSLVGPNTEAFF. The CDR3 DNA reads as TGCGCCAGCAGCTTGGTGGGGCCAAACACTGAAGCTTTCTTT. The whole variable domain, remainder taken from reference TRBV5-1 and TRBJ1-1, is KAGVTQTPRYLIKTRGQQVTLSCSPISGHRSVSWYQQTPGQGLQFLFEYFSETQRNKGNFPGRFSGRQFSNSRSEMNVSTLELGDSALYLCASSLVGPNTEAFFGQGTRLTVV.

Concerning this clone: The junction differs from germline at one of its ends, possibly a read error. The J gene is TRBJ2-5, the V gene TRBV2; perhaps TRBD2 as D (6 bases). CDR3 length equals 14 residues. In germline, CDR1 is SNHLY, CDR2 FYNNEI. The CDR3 protein is CASREDGSVETQYF. The CDR3 DNA reads as TGTGCCAGCAGGGAAGACGGGAGCGTGGAGACCCAGTACTTC.